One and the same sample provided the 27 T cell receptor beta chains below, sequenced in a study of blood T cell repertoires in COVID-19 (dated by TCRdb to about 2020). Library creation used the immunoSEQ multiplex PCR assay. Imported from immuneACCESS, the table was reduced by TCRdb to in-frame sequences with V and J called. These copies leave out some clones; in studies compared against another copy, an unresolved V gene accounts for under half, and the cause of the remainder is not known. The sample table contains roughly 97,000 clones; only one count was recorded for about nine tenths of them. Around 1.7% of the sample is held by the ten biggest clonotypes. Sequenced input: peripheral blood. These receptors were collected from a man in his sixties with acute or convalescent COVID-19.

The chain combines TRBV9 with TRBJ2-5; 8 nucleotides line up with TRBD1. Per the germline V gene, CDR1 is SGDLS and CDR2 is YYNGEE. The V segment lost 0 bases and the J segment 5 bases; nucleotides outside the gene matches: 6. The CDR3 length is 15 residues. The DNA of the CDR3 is TGTGCCAGCAGCGTAGTGGACAGGGCAAGCGAGACCCAGTACTTC. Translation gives CASSVVDRASETQYF.

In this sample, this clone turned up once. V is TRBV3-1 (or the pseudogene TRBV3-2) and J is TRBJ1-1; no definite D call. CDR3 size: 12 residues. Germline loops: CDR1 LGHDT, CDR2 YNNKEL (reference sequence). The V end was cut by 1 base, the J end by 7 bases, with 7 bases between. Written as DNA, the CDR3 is TGTGCCAGCAGCCAAGTAGATCTTGAAGCTTTCTTT. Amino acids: CASSQVDLEAFF.

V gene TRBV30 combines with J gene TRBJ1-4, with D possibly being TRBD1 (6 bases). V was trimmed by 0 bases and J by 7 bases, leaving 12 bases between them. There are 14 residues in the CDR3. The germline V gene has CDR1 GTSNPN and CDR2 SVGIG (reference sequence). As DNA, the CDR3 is TGTGCCTGGAGTGTCGGGGGGCTGAGTGAAAAACTGTTTTTT. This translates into CAWSVGGLSEKLFF.

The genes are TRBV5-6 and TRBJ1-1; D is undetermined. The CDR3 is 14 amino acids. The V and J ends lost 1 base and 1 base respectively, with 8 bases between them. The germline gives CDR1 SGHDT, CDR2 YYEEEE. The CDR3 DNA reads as TGTGCCAGCAGCTTGATTCTCCGGAACACTGAAGCTTTCTTT. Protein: CASSLILRNTEAFF.

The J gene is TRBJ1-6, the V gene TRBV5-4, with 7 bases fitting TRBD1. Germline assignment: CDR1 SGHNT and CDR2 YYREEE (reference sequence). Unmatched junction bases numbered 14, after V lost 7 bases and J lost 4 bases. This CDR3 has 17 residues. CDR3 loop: CASAAGTDNPYNSPLHF. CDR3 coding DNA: TGTGCCAGCGCAGCCGGGACAGATAATCCTTATAATTCACCCCTCCACTTT.

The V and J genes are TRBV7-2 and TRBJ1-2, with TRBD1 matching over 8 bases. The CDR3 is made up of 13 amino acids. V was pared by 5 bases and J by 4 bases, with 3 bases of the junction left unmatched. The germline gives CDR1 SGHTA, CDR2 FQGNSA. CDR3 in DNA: TGTGCCAGCAGCGCTGGACAGGGCTATGGCTACACCTTC. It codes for CASSAGQGYGYTF.

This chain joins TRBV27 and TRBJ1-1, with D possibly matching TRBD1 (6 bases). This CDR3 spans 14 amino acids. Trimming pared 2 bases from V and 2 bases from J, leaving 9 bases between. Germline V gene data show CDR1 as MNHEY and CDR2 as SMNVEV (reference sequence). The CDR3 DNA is TGTGCCAGCAGTTTAAGGGGGGGAAACACTGAAGCTTTCTTT. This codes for CASSLRGGNTEAFF.

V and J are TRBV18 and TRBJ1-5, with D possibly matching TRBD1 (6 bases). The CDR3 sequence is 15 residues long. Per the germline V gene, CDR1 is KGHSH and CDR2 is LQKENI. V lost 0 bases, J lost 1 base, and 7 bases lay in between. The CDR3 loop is CASSPPGTSNQPQHF. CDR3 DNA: TGTGCCAGCTCACCACCAGGGACAAGCAATCAGCCCCAGCATTTT.

CDR3 loop: CASSLAGGALETQYF. The CDR3 DNA reads as TGCGCCAGCAGCTTGGCGGGGGGGGCCCTTGAGACCCAGTACTTC. The chain joins TRBV5-1 to TRBJ2-5; TRBD2 matches 8 bases. The CDR3 is 15 amino acids. J was trimmed by 5 bases and V by 0 bases; bases with no gene match: 6. Germline values: CDR1 SGHRS, CDR2 YFSETQ.

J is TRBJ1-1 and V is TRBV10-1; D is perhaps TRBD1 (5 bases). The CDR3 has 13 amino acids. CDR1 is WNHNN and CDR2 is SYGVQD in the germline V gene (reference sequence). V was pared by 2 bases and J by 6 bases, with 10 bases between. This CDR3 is CASSEPGIAEAFF. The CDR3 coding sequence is TGCGCCAGCAGTGAGCCAGGGATAGCTGAAGCTTTCTTT.

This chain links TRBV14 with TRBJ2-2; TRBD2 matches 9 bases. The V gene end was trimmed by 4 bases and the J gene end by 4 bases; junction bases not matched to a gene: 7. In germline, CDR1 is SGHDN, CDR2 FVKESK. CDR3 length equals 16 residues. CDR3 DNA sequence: TGTGCCAGCAGCCCCCCGGGAGCGGGGGGCACCGGGGAGCTGTTTTTT. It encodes CASSPPGAGGTGELFF.

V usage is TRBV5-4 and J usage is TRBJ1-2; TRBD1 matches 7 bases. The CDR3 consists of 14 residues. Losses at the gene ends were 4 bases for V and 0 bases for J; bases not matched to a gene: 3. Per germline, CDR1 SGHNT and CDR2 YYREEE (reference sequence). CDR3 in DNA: TGTGCCAGCAGCGCGGGACAGCCTAACTATGGCTACACCTTC. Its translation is CASSAGQPNYGYTF.

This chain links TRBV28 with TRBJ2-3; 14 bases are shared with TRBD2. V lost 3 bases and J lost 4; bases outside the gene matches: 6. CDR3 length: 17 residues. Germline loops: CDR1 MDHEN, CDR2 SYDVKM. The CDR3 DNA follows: TGTGCCAGCAGTTTCCAGACTAGCGGGGGGGCCTCAGATACGCAGTATTTT. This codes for CASSFQTSGGASDTQYF.

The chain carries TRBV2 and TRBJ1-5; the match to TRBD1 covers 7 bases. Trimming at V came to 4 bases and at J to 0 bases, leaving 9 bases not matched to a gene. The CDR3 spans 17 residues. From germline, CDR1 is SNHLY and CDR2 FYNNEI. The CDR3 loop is CASSGQGGRYSNQPQHF. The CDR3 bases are TGTGCCAGCAGTGGACAGGGAGGCCGGTATAGCAATCAGCCCCAGCATTTT.

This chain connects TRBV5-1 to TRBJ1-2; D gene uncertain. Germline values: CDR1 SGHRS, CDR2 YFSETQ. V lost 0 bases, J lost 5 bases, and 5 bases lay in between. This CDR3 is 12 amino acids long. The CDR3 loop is CASSLEQYGYTF. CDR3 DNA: TGCGCCAGCAGCTTGGAACAGTATGGCTACACCTTC.

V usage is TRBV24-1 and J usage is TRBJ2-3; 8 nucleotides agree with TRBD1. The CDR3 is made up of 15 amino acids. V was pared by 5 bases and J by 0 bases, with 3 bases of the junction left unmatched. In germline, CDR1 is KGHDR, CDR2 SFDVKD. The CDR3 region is CATSGGQGSTDTQYF. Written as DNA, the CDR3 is TGTGCCACCAGTGGCGGACAGGGAAGCACAGATACGCAGTATTTT.

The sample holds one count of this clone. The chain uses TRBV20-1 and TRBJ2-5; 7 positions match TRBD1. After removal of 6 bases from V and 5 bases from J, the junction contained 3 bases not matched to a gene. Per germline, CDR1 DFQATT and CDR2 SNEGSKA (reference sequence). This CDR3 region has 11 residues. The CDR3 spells CSAGQTETQYF. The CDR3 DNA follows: TGCAGTGCGGGACAGACGGAGACCCAGTACTTC.

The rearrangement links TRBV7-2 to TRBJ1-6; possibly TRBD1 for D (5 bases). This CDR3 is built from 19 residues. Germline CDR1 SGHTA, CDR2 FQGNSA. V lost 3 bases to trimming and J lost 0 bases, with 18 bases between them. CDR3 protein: CASSLEGAAQSSYNSPLHF. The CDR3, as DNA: TGTGCCAGCAGCTTGGAAGGGGCCGCCCAGAGCTCCTATAATTCACCCCTCCACTTT.

The CDR3 DNA sequence: TGTGCCAGCGCTGGCCGGGGACAGGGGGGTCTCTCTGGAAACACCATATATTTT. Amino acid sequence: CASAGRGQGGLSGNTIYF. V gene TRBV11-2 combines with J gene TRBJ1-3, with TRBD1 matching over 11 bases. The V gene end was trimmed by 8 bases and the J gene end by 0 bases; junction bases not matched to a gene: 12. Germline CDR1 is SGHAT and CDR2 is FQNNGV. The CDR3 contains 18 residues.

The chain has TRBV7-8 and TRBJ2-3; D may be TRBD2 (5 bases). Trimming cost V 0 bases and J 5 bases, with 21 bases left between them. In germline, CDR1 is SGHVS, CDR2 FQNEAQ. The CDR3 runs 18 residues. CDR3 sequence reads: CASSLADPGTRMGDTQYF. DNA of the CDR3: TGTGCCAGCAGCTTAGCCGACCCGGGAACCCGAATGGGAGATACGCAGTATTTT.

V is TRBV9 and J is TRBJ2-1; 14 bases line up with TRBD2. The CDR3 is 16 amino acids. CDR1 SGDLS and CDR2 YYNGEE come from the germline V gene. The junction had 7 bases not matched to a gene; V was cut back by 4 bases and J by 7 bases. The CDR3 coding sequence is TGTGCCAGCAGCACCCGGACTAGCGGGGGGTGGAATGAGCAGTTCTTC. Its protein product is CASSTRTSGGWNEQFF.

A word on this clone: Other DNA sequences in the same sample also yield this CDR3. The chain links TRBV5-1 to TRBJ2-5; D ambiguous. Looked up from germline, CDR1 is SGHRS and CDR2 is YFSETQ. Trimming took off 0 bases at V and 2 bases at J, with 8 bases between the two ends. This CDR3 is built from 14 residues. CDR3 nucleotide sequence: TGCGCCAGCAGCTTGGTGGGCCCGCAAGAGACCCAGTACTTC. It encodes CASSLVGPQETQYF.

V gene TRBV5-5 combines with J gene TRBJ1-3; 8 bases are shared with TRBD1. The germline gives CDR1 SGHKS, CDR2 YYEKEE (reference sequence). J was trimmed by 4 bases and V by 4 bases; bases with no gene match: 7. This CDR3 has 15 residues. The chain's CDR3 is CASSPWTGKGNTIYF. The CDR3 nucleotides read TGTGCCAGCAGCCCTTGGACAGGGAAGGGAAACACCATATATTTT. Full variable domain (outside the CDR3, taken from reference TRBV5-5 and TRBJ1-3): DAGVTQSPTHLIKTRGQQVTLRCSPISGHKSVSWYQQVLGQGPQFIFQYYEKEERGRGNFPDRFSARQFPNYSSELNVNALLLGDSALYLCASSPWTGKGNTIYFGEGSWLTVV.

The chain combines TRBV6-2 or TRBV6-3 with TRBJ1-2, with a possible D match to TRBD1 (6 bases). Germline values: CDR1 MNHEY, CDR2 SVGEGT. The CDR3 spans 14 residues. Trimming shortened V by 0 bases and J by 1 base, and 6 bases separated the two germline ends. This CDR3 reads CASSYSDSNYGYTF. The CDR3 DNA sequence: TGTGCCAGCAGTTACTCGGACAGTAACTATGGCTACACCTTC.

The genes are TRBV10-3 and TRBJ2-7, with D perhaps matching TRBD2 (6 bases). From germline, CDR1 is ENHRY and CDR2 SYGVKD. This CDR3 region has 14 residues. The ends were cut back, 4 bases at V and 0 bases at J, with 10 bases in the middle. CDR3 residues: CAISVIADSYEQYF. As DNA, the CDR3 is TGTGCCATCAGTGTAATAGCGGACTCCTACGAGCAGTACTTC.

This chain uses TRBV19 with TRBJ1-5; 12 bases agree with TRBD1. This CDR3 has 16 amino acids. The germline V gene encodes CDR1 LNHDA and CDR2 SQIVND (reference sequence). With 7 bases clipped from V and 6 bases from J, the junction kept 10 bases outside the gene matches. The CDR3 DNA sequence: TGTGCCAGTACCGGAGGGACAGGGGGCTCCAGTCAGCCCCAGCATTTT. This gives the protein CASTGGTGGSSQPQHF.

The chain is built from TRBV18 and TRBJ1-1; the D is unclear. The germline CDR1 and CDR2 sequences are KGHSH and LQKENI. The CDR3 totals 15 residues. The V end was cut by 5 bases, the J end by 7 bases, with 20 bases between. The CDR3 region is CASSGTSSVPIEAFF. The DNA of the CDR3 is TGTGCCAGCTCAGGTACATCCAGTGTACCCATTGAAGCTTTCTTT.